Presented here are 29 T cell receptor beta chains from one specimen sequenced in a study of low-dose radiotherapy and immunotherapy resistance in tumors. Both TCRalpha and TCRbeta chains were reverse transcribed with V-gene-specific primers. It was with a constant-region primer and a V-primer adapter that TCRs were amplified over roughly 19 PCR cycles. TCRdb passed the reads through MiXCR, listing each CDR3 protein once. The sample consists of about 91,000 distinct CDR3 sequences, 20% of them appearing once. Time point described: after trial treatment. As to treatment: LDRT plus nivolumab, ipilimumab, low-dose cyclophosphamide and aspirin (RACIN trial). The sequencing used PBMCs, collected after low-dose radiotherapy plus immunotherapy. These receptor sequences come from a female donor with ovarian cancer.

This clonotype was counted ten times or more. V usage is TRBV14 and J usage is TRBJ1-2; TRBD1 matches 8 bases. V was pared by 1 base and J by 12 bases, with 7 bases of the junction left unmatched. The CDR3 consists of 13 residues. Germline values: CDR1 SGHDN, CDR2 FVKESK. The CDR3 region has the DNA TGTGCCAGCAGCCAAGTCGTGACAGGGGAGAACACCTTC. It encodes CASSQVVTGENTF.

This clonotype was counted many times. The V gene is TRBV5-4, the J gene TRBJ2-7; TRBD1 matches at 12 bases. The CDR3 length is 15 residues. The V gene end was trimmed by 2 bases and the J gene end by 6 bases; junction bases not matched to a gene: 6. The germline gives CDR1 SGHNT, CDR2 YYREEE (reference sequence). The CDR3 DNA is TGTGCCAGCAGCTTAGCGGGACAGGGGGCTGGCGAGCAGTACTTC. This encodes CASSLAGQGAGEQYF.

This clonotype occurred many times. V and J are TRBV7-8 and TRBJ2-7, with D perhaps matching TRBD1 (6 bases). Germline CDR1 SGHVS, CDR2 FQNEAQ. This CDR3 is built from 15 residues. V dropped 8 bases and J dropped 0 bases, with 17 bases sitting between them. CDR3 region: CASRLRDTSSYEQYF. The CDR3 DNA sequence: TGTGCCAGCCGTCTCCGGGACACAAGCTCCTACGAGCAGTACTTC.

In its sample, this clonotype was seen many times. The chain links TRBV10-3 to TRBJ1-2, with D uncertain. The V end was cut by 8 bases, the J end by 5 bases, with 6 bases between. Germline lookup yields CDR1 ENHRY and CDR2 SYGVKD. The CDR3 is 10 amino acids. The CDR3 here is CAIGQYGYTF. The CDR3 DNA sequence: TGTGCCATCGGCCAGTATGGCTACACCTTC.

This clonotype was seen many times. The chain links TRBV27 to TRBJ1-5; no reliable D call. Germline V lookup: CDR1 MNHEY, CDR2 SMNVEV (reference sequence). The CDR3 contains 13 residues. Trimming removed 6 bases from V and 0 bases from J, with 6 bases in between. As DNA, the CDR3 is TGTGCCAGCAGACCTAATAGCAATCAGCCCCAGCATTTT. This sequence encodes CASRPNSNQPQHF.

This clonotype was picked up many times. The chain is built from TRBV28 and TRBJ1-4; D is uncertain. Germline-derived CDR1 and CDR2 are MDHEN and SYDVKM. CDR3 length equals 16 residues. Trimming took 8 bases from V and 0 from J, leaving 16 bases between them. The CDR3 is CASLLGRISTNEKLFF. The CDR3 DNA sequence: TGTGCCAGCCTTCTCGGTAGAATCTCAACTAATGAAAAACTGTTTTTT.

There are many counts of this clonotype. The rearrangement links TRBV7-9 to TRBJ1-2; no clear D gene. The CDR3 is 13 residues long. Germline V lookup: CDR1 SEHNR, CDR2 FQNEAQ (reference sequence). Trimming left V 2 bases short and J 2 bases short, with 6 bases between. The CDR3 sequence: CASSLLGNYGYTF. As DNA, the CDR3 is TGTGCCAGCAGCTTACTGGGGAACTATGGCTACACCTTC. The full variable domain, with the rest looked up from reference TRBV7-9 and TRBJ1-2, is DTGVSQNPRHKITKRGQNVTFRCDPISEHNRLYWYRQTLGQGPEFLTYFQNEAQLEKSRLLSDRFSAERPKGSFSTLEIQRTEQGDSAMYLCASSLLGNYGYTFGSGTRLTVV.

This clonotype was observed at least ten times. The V and J genes are TRBV6-2 or TRBV6-3 and TRBJ2-3; D may be TRBD1 or TRBD2 (5 bases each). The V gene lost 5 bases and the J gene lost 2 bases, with 14 bases spanning the gap. CDR3 size: 15 residues. Germline-derived CDR1 and CDR2 are MNHEY and SVGEGT. CDR3 bases: TGTGCCAGCAGTGAGCGGTCGGGGACCACAGATACGCAGTATTTT. Translated: CASSERSGTTDTQYF.

Ten or more counts support this clonotype. The genes are TRBV4-1 and TRBJ2-1, with D unclear. Germline V lookup: CDR1 MGHRA, CDR2 YSYEKL. Trimming stripped 1 base from V and 7 bases from J, with 11 bases between. The CDR3 is 14 amino acids. CDR3 bases: TGCGCCAGCAGCCAAGTCTTCCCCGGGAATGAGCAGTTCTTC. It encodes CASSQVFPGNEQFF.

The sample holds many counts of this clonotype. The chain combines TRBV28 with TRBJ2-7, with 7 bases fitting TRBD2. In germline, CDR1 is MDHEN, CDR2 SYDVKM. The J segment lost 0 bases and the V segment lost 7 bases, leaving 6 bases of the junction unmatched. The CDR3 contains 14 residues. CDR3 protein: CASTPGGGSYEQYF. The CDR3 bases are TGTGCCAGCACCCCCGGCGGGGGCTCCTACGAGCAGTACTTC. The full variable domain, rest sourced from reference TRBV28 and TRBJ2-7, is DVKVTQSSRYLVKRTGEKVFLECVQDMDHENMFWYRQDPGLGLRLIYFSYDVKMKEKGDIPEGYSVSREKKERFSLILESASTNQTSMYLCASTPGGGSYEQYFGPGTRLTVT.

The sample holds many counts of this clonotype. The chain is built from TRBV28 and TRBJ2-5, with 7 bases identical to TRBD1. The V segment lost 4 bases and the J segment 5 bases; nucleotides outside the gene matches: 7. Germline V gene data show CDR1 as MDHEN and CDR2 as SYDVKM. The CDR3 runs 14 residues. The CDR3 loop is CASSSNHRGETQYF. DNA for the CDR3: TGTGCCAGCAGTTCCAATCACAGGGGTGAGACCCAGTACTTC.

At least ten counts were recorded for this clonotype. One end of the junction fails to match germline, which may point to a read error. DNA for the CDR3: TGTGCCAGCTCACCCCTGACCCTCTCCCACGAGCAGTACTTC. This codes for CASSPLTLSHEQYF. The chain employs TRBV18 and TRBJ2-7; no clear D. Germline V gives CDR1 KGHSH, CDR2 LQKENI. CDR3 length: 14 residues.

Ten or more counts support this clonotype. The V gene is TRBV24-1, the J gene TRBJ2-2, with TRBD1 identical over 8 bases. The CDR3 runs 14 residues. Unmatched junction bases numbered 5, after V lost 7 bases and J lost 5 bases. Looked up from germline, CDR1 is KGHDR and CDR2 is SFDVKD. The CDR3: CATSDRGATGELFF. DNA for the CDR3: TGTGCCACCAGCGACAGGGGAGCTACCGGGGAGCTGTTTTTT.

This clonotype was detected many times. The CDR3 sequence: CAISDTRAQNYGYTF. CDR3 nucleotides: TGTGCCATCAGTGATACCCGGGCCCAGAACTATGGCTACACCTTC. The rearrangement links TRBV10-3 to TRBJ1-2; D is ambiguous. This CDR3 is built from 15 residues. V was cut by 3 bases and J by 2 bases, with 13 bases left in between. Looked up from germline, CDR1 is ENHRY and CDR2 is SYGVKD.

This clonotype was detected ten times or more. CDR3 nucleotides: TGTGCCTGGAGCGGGGGAGGGGGGGGCACAGATACGCAGTATTTT. Its translation: CAWSGGGGGTDTQYF. V usage is TRBV30 and J usage is TRBJ2-3; D may be TRBD2 (7 bases). The V gene's germline CDR1 is GTSNPN and CDR2 SVGIG (reference sequence). V was cut by 3 bases and J by 1 base, with 14 bases left in between. The CDR3 consists of 15 residues.

By share, this clonotype ranks as medium-sized. The chain employs TRBV6-1 and TRBJ2-1; TRBD1 aligns across 7 bases. The CDR3 sequence is 15 residues long. The V gene end was trimmed by 6 bases and the J gene end by 4 bases; junction bases not matched to a gene: 9. Germline V lookup: CDR1 MNHNS, CDR2 SASEGT. The CDR3, as DNA: TGTGCCAGCAGCCATACAGGGGAAGAATACAATGAGCAGTTCTTC. This encodes CASSHTGEEYNEQFF.

There are many counts of this clonotype. The chain carries TRBV28 and TRBJ1-2; D remains unclear. CDR3 size: 12 residues. The germline gives CDR1 MDHEN, CDR2 SYDVKM. Trimming took off 6 bases at V and 2 bases at J, with 7 bases between the two ends. The CDR3 bases are TGTGCCAGCAGCTCGGGCAACTATGGCTACACCTTC. Its translation: CASSSGNYGYTF.

This clonotype was seen at least ten times. V usage is TRBV11-3 and J usage is TRBJ2-1; TRBD2 might be the D (5 bases). The CDR3 consists of 13 residues. Trimming shortened V by 4 bases and J by 4 bases, and 8 bases separated the two germline ends. Germline CDR1 is SGHNT and CDR2 is YENEEA. The CDR3 protein is CASSYGDYNEQFF. The CDR3 nucleotides read TGTGCCAGCAGCTACGGGGATTACAATGAGCAGTTCTTC.

This clonotype was recorded at least ten times. This sequence joins TRBV29-1 and TRBJ2-5; D call uncertain. The length of the CDR3 is 13 residues. V lost 4 bases, J lost 5 bases, and 14 bases lay in between. Germline V gene lookup returns CDR1 SQVTM and CDR2 ANQGSEA. The CDR3 sequence is CSVGPAGHETQYF. CDR3 bases: TGCAGCGTTGGCCCAGCCGGGCATGAGACCCAGTACTTC.

The rearrangement joins TRBV28 to TRBJ2-3; maybe TRBD2 (7 bases). With 2 bases removed from V and 0 bases from J, the gap between germline ends came to 12 bases. CDR3 length: 16 amino acids. Germline V gene sequence: CDR1 MDHEN, CDR2 SYDVKM. This chain's CDR3 is CASSLRAGASTDTQYF. The CDR3 bases are TGTGCCAGCAGTTTAAGGGCGGGGGCTAGCACAGATACGCAGTATTTT.

Many counts were recorded for this clonotype. This chain links TRBV5-6 with TRBJ1-1; no firm D call. CDR3 length: 13 residues. The germline CDR1 and CDR2 sequences are SGHDT and YYEEEE. Trimming removed 5 bases at V and 10 bases at J, with 18 bases between. The CDR3 sequence is CASSSGRPRRAFF. CDR3 bases: TGTGCCAGCAGTTCCGGGCGGCCTCGAAGAGCTTTCTTT.

This clonotype was seen many times. The rearrangement joins TRBV5-1 to TRBJ2-7; tentative D call: TRBD2 (6 bases). Trimming removed 5 bases from V and 0 bases from J, with 12 bases in between. Looked up from germline, CDR1 is SGHRS and CDR2 is YFSETQ. The CDR3 extends over 14 amino acids. CDR3 residues: CASRPGGASYEQYF. As DNA, the CDR3 is TGCGCCAGCAGACCCGGAGGGGCCTCCTACGAGCAGTACTTC.

Of note for this clonotype: A far larger clone is one base from this, pointing to a likely read error. CDR3 residues: CAGSSHSGSYEQYF. In DNA form, the CDR3 reads TGTGCCGGCAGTTCCCACAGCGGATCCTACGAGCAGTACTTC. The rearrangement links TRBV27 to TRBJ2-7; TRBD2 is a possible D gene (5 bases). This CDR3 spans 14 amino acids. From germline, CDR1 is MNHEY and CDR2 SMNVEV (reference sequence).

This clonotype was seen many times. V usage is TRBV30 and J usage is TRBJ1-2; the D gene is possibly TRBD1 (5 bases). The CDR3 loop spans 15 amino acids. V was shortened by 3 bases and J by 1 base, with 15 bases between the two germline ends. Germline V gene data show CDR1 as GTSNPN and CDR2 as SVGIG (reference sequence). CDR3 sequence reads: CAWRITGRLNYGYTF. The CDR3 region has the DNA TGTGCCTGGAGAATTACAGGAAGACTTAACTATGGCTACACCTTC. Supplemented by reference TRBV30 and TRBJ1-2, the full variable domain reads SQTIHQWPATLVQPVGSPLSLECTVEGTSNPNLYWYRQAAGRGLQLLFYSVGIGQISSEVPQNLSASRPQDRQFILSSKKLLLSDSGFYLCAWRITGRLNYGYTFGSGTRLTVV.

Comments on this clonotype: Compared with germline, one end of the junction differs, possibly owing to a read error. The chain links TRBV12-3 or TRBV12-4 to TRBJ2-7; TRBD2 matches at 11 bases. This CDR3 comprises 17 residues. CDR3 coding DNA: TGTGCCAGTAGTTACCCTACTAGCGGGAGATTTGTCAATGAGCAGTACTTC. Translated, it gives CASSYPTSGRFVNEQYF.

This clonotype was seen at least ten times. The chain recombines TRBV7-2 with TRBJ1-4; 7 bases line up with TRBD1. The CDR3 sequence is 13 residues long. The V and J ends lost 5 bases and 13 bases, in that order; junction bases with no gene match: 10. Germline CDR1 reads SGHTA; CDR2 reads FQGNSA. The DNA for the CDR3 is TGTGCCAGCAGCCTCGACCAGGGGGTAGGACTGTTTTTT. Protein: CASSLDQGVGLFF.

This chain uses TRBV6-1 with TRBJ2-1; 13 bases map to TRBD2. After removal of 6 bases from V and 0 bases from J, the junction contained 11 bases not matched to a gene. The CDR3 has 19 amino acids. Germline CDR1 and CDR2: MNHNS and SASEGT. This chain's CDR3 is CASSLRPGLAGSSYNEQFF. CDR3 nucleotide sequence: TGTGCCAGCAGCCTGAGGCCGGGACTAGCGGGAAGCTCCTACAATGAGCAGTTCTTC.

This clonotype was detected many times. The V gene is TRBV29-1, the J gene TRBJ1-1; 9 bases are shared with TRBD1. The germline V gene encodes CDR1 SQVTM and CDR2 ANQGSEA. Trimming took 6 bases from V and 2 from J; bases not matched to a gene: 7. The CDR3 length is 14 residues. The CDR3 bases are TGCAGCGTCGGGGACAGGGTCGGAAACACTGAAGCTTTCTTT. This codes for CSVGDRVGNTEAFF.

This chain connects TRBV4-1 to TRBJ2-1, with D perhaps given as TRBD1 or TRBD2 (5 bases each). The V gene lost 6 bases and the J gene lost 5 bases, with 17 bases spanning the gap. The V gene's germline CDR1 is MGHRA and CDR2 YSYEKL. This CDR3 is 15 amino acids long. The chain's CDR3 is CASRPRQRGNNEQFF. Written as DNA, the CDR3 is TGCGCCAGCAGACCGCGCCAGAGGGGAAACAATGAGCAGTTCTTC.